The entry below gives a single T cell receptor (beta chain) sequence along with its context. Other nucleotide sequences from this sample produce the same CDR3. This specimen comes from a study of blood T cell repertoires in COVID-19. Method: immunoSEQ multiplex PCR; TCRdb's copy keeps in-frame clones and lacks some. The table shows about 480,000 clones, with about nine tenths occurring only once. Trimming removed 0 bases at V and 2 bases at J, with 6 bases between. The length of the CDR3 is 14 residues. The germline CDR1 and CDR2 sequences are SGDLS and YYNGEE. The chain recombines TRBV9 with TRBJ1-5; D remains unclear. This TCR came from a woman aged 60-75 years who had recovered from COVID-19. Source material: PBMCs or T cells enriched from blood (not recorded which). The CDR3 nucleotides are TGTGCCAGCAGCGTAGAAGGAGGCAATCAGCCCCAGCATTTT. This codes for CASSVEGGNQPQHF.